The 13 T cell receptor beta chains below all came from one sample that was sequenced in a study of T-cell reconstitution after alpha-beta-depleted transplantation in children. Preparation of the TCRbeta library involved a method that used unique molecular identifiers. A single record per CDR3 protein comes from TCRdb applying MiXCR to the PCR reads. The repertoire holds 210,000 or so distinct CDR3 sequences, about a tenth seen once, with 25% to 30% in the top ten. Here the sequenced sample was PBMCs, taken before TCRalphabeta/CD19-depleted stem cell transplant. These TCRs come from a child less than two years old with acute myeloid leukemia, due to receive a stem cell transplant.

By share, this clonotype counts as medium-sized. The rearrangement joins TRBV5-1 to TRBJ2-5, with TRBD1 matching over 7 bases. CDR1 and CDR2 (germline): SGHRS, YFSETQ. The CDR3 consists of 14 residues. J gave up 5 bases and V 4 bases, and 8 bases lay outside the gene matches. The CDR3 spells CASSGGQVHETQYF. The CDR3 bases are TGCGCCAGCAGCGGAGGACAGGTACACGAGACCCAGTACTTC.

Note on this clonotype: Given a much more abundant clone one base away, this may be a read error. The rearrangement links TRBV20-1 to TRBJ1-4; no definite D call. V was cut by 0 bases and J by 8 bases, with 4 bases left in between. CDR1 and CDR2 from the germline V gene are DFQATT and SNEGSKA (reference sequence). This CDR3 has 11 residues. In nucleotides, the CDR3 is TGCAGTGCTAGAGATGGGGAAAAACTGTTTTTT. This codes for CSARDGEKLFF.

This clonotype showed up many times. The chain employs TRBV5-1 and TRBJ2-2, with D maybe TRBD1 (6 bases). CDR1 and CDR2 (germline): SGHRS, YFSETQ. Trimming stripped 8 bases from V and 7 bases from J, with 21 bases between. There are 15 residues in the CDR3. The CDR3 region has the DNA TGCGCCAGTCGATCCCCCGGGACAACAGGCGGGGAGCTGTTTTTT. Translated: CASRSPGTTGGELFF.

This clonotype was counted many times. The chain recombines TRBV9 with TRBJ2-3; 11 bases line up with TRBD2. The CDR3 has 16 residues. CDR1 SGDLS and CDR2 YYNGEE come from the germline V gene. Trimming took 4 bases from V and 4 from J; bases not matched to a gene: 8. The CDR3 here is CASSPGRTSGSDTQYF. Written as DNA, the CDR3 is TGTGCCAGCAGCCCAGGACGGACTAGCGGGTCAGATACGCAGTATTTT.

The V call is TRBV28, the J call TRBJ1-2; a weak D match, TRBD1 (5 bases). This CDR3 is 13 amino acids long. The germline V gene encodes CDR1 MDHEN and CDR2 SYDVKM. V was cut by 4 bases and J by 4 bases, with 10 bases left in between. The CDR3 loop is CASSSGAVYGYTF. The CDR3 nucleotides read TGTGCCAGCAGTTCCGGGGCAGTCTATGGCTACACCTTC.

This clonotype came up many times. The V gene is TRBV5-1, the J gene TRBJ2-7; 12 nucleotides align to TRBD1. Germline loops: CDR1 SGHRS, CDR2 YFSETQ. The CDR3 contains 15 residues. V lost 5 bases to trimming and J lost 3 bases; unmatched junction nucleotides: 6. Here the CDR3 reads CASRAGTGGFYEQYF. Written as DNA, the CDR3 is TGCGCCAGCAGGGCCGGGACAGGGGGCTTCTACGAGCAGTACTTC.

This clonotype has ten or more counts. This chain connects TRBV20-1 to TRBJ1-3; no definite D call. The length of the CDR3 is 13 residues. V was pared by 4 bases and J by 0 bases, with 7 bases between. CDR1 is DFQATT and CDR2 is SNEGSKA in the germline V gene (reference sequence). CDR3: CSAIPGSGNTIYF. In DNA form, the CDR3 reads TGCAGTGCTATACCGGGCTCTGGAAACACCATATATTTT.

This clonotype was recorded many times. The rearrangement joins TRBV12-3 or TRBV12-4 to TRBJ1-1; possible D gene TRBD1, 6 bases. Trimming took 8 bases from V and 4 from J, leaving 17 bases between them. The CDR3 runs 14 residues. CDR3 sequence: CASVRQALGTEAFF. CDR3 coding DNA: TGTGCCAGCGTAAGACAGGCGCTGGGCACTGAAGCTTTCTTT.

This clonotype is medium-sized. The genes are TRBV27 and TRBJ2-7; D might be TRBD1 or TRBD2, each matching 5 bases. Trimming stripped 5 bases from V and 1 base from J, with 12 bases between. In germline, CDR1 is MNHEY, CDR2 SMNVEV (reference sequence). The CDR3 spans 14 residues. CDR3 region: CASSPGDHSYEQYF. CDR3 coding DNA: TGTGCCAGCAGTCCCGGGGACCATTCCTACGAGCAGTACTTC.

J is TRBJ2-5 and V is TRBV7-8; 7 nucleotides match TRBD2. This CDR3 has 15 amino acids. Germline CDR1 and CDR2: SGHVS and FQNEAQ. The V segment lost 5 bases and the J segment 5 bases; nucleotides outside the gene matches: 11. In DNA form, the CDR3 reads TGTGCCAGCAGCCCTGGTGGGAGGGCCTCCGAGACCCAGTACTTC. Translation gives CASSPGGRASETQYF. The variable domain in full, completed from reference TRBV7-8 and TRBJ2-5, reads GAGVSQSPRYKVAKRGQDVALRCDPISGHVSLFWYQQALGQGPEFLTYFQNEAQLDKSGLPSDRFFAERPEGSVSTLKIQRTQQEDSAVYLCASSPGGRASETQYFGPGTRLLVL.

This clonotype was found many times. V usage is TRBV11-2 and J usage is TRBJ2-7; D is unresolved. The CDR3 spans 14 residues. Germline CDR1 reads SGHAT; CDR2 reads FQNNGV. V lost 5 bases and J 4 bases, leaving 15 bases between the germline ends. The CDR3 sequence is CASSPARVMYEQYF. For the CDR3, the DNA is TGTGCCAGCAGCCCCGCCCGAGTTATGTACGAGCAGTACTTC.

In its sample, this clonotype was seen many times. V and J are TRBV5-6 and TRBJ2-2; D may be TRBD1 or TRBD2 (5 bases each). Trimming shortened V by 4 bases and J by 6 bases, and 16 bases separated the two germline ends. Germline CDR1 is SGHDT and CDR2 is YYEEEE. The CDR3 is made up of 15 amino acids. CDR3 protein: CASSESGTVPGELFF. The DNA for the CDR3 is TGTGCCAGCAGCGAATCCGGGACGGTACCCGGGGAGCTGTTTTTT.

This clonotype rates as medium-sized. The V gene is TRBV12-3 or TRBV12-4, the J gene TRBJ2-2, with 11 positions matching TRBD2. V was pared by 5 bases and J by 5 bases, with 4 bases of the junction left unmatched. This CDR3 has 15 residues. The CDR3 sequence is CASSTGLAATGELFF. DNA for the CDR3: TGTGCCAGCAGTACGGGACTAGCGGCGACCGGGGAGCTGTTTTTT.